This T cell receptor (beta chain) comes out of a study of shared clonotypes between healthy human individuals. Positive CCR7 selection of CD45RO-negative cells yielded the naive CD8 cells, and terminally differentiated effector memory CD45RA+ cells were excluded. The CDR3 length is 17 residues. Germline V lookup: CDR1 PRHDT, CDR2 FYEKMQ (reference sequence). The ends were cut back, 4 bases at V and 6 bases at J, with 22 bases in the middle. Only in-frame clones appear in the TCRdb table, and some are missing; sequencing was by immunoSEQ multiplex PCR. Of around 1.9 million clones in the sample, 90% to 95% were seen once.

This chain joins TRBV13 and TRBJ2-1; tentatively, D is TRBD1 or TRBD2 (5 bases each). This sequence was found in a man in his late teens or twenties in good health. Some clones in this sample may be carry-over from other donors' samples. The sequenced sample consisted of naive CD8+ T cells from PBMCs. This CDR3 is CASSSGLQGTRVNEQFF. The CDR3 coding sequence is TGTGCCAGCAGCTCTGGTCTCCAGGGTACTAGGGTCAATGAGCAGTTCTTC.